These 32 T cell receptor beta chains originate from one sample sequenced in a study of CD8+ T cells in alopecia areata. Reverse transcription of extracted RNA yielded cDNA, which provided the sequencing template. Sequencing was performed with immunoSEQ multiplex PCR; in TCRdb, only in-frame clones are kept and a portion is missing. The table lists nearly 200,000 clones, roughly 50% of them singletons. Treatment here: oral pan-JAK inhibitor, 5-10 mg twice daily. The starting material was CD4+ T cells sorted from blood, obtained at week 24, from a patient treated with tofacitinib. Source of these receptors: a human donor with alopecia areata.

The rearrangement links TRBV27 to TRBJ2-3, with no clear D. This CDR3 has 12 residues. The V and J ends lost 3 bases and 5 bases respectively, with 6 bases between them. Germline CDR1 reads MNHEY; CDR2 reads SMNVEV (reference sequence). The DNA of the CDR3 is TGTGCCAGCAGTTTTTTTGGAGATACGCAGTATTTT. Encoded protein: CASSFFGDTQYF.

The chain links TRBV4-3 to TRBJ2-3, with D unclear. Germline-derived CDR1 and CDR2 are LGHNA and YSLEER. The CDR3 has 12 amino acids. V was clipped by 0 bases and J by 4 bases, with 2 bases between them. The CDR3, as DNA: TGCGCCAGCAGCCAAGACTCAGATACGCAGTATTTT. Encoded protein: CASSQDSDTQYF.

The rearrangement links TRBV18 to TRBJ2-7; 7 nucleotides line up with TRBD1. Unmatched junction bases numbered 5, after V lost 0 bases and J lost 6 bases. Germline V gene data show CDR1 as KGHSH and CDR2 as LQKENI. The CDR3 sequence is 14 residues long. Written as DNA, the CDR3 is TGTGCCAGCTCACCACCGACGACAGGGAGCGAGCAGTACTTC. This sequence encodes CASSPPTTGSEQYF.

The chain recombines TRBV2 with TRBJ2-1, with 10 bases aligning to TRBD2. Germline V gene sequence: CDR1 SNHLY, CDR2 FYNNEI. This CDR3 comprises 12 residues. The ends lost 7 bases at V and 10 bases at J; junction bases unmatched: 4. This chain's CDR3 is CASNLAGDEQFF. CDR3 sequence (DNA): TGTGCCAGCAACCTAGCGGGAGACGAGCAGTTCTTC.

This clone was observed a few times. The CDR3 nucleotides are TGTGCCAGCAGGGACCGGGGGCTTTCGAACTATGGCTACACCTTC. Its translation is CASRDRGLSNYGYTF. The chain recombines TRBV27 with TRBJ1-2; perhaps TRBD1 as D (6 bases). This CDR3 has 15 amino acids. Trimming left V 6 bases short and J 2 bases short, with 16 bases between. Germline assignment: CDR1 MNHEY and CDR2 SMNVEV (reference sequence).

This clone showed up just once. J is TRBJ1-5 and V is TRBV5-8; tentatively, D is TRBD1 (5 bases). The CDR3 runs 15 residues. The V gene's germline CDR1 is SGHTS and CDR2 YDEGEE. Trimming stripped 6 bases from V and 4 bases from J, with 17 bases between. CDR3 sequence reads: CASTQERTPNQPQHF. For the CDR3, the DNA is TGTGCCAGCACCCAAGAGCGGACACCAAATCAGCCCCAGCATTTT.

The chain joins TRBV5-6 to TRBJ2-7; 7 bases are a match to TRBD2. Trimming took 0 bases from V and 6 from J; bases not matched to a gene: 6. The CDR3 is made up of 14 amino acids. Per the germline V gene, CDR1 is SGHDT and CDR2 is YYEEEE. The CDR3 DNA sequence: TGTGCCAGCAGCTTGGCTGGCGGGGGAGGCGAGCAGTACTTC. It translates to CASSLAGGGGEQYF.

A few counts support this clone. The CDR3 protein is CSVDREGTDTQYF. The CDR3, as DNA: TGCAGCGTTGACAGGGAGGGCACAGATACGCAGTATTTT. The gene calls are TRBV29-1 and TRBJ2-3; weak D call: TRBD2 (6 bases). The CDR3 consists of 13 residues. The germline gives CDR1 SQVTM, CDR2 ANQGSEA. V dropped 3 bases and J dropped 1 base, with 8 bases sitting between them.

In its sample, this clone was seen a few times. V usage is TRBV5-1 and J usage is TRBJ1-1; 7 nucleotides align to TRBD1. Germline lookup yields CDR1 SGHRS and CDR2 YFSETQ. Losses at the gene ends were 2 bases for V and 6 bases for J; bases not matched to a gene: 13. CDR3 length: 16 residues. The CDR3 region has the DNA TGCGCCAGCAGCTTAGATAAACGGGACAGAGCGTCTGAAGCTTTCTTT. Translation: CASSLDKRDRASEAFF.

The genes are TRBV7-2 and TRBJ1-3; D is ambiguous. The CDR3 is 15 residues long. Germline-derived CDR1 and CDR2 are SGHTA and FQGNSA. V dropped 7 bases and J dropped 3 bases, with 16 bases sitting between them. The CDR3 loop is CASTYLDVFGNTIYF. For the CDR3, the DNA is TGTGCCAGCACCTACCTTGACGTGTTTGGAAACACCATATATTTT.

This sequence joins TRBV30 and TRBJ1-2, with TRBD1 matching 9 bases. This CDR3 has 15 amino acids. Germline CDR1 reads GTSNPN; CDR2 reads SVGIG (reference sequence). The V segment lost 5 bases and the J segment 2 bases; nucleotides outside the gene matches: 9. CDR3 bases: TGTGCCTGGGTCCAATCCGGGACAGGGAACTATGGCTACACCTTC. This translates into CAWVQSGTGNYGYTF.

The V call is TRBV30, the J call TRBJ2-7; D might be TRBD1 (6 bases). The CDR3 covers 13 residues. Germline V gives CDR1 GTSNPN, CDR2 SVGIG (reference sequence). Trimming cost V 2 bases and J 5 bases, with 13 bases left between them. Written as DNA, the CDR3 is TGTGCCTGGAGTCACAGGGTTCTCCACGAGCAGTACTTC. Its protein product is CAWSHRVLHEQYF. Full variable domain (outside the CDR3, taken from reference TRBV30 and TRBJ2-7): SQTIHQWPATLVQPVGSPLSLECTVEGTSNPNLYWYRQAAGRGLQLLFYSVGIGQISSEVPQNLSASRPQDRQFILSSKKLLLSDSGFYLCAWSHRVLHEQYFGPGTRLTVT.

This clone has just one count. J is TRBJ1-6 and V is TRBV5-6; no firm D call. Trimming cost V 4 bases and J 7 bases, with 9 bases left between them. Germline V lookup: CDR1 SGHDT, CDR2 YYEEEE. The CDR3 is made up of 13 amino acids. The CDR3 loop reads CASSLRGNSPLHF. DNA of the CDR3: TGTGCCAGCAGCCTTCGTGGGAATTCACCCCTCCACTTT.

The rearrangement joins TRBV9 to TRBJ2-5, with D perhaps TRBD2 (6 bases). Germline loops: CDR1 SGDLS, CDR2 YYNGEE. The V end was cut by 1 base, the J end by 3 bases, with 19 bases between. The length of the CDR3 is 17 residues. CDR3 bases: TGTGCCAGCAGCGTATATGCTAGGAGGGCTAGCGAAGAGACCCAGTACTTC. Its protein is CASSVYARRASEETQYF.

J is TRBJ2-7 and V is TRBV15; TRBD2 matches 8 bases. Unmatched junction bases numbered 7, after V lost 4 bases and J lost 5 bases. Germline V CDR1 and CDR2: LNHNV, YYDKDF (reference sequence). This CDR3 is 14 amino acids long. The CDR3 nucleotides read TGTGCCACCAGCAAAAGGACTAGCAGTCACGAGCAGTACTTC. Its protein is CATSKRTSSHEQYF.

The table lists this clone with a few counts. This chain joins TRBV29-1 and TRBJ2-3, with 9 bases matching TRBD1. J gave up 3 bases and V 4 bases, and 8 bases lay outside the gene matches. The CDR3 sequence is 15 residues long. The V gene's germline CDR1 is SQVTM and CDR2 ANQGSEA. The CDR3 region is CSVALGTGWTDTQYF. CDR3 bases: TGCAGCGTTGCCCTCGGGACAGGGTGGACAGATACGCAGTATTTT.

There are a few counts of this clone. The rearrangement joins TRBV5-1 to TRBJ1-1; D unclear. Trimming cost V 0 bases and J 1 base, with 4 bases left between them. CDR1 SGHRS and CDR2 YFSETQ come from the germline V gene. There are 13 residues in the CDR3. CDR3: CASSLVSNTEAFF. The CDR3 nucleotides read TGCGCCAGCAGCTTGGTGTCGAACACTGAAGCTTTCTTT.

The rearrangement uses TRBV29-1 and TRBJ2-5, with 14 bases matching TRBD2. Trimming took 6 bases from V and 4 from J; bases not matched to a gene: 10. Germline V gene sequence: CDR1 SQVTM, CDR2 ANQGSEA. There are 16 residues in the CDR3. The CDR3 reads CSVAGTSGSGGETQYF. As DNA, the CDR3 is TGCAGCGTGGCCGGGACTAGCGGGAGTGGAGGAGAGACCCAGTACTTC.

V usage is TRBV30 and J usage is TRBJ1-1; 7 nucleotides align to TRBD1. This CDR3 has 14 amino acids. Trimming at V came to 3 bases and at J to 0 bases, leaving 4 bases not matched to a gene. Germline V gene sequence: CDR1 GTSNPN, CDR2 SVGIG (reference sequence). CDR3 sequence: CAWSAGQVNTEAFF. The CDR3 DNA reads TGTGCCTGGAGCGCAGGACAGGTGAACACTGAAGCTTTCTTT.

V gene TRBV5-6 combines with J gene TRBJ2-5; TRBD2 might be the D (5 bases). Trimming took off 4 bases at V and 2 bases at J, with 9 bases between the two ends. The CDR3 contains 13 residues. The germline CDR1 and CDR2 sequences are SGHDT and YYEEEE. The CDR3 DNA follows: TGTGCCAGCAGCAGTGGGAGTCAAGAGACCCAGTACTTC. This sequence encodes CASSSGSQETQYF.

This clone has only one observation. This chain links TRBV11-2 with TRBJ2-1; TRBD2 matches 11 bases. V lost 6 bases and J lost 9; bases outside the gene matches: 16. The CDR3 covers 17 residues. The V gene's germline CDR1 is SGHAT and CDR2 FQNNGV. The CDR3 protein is CASSSNAASGRLGEQFF. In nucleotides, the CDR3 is TGTGCCAGCAGTTCTAATGCGGCTAGCGGGAGGTTGGGTGAGCAGTTCTTC.

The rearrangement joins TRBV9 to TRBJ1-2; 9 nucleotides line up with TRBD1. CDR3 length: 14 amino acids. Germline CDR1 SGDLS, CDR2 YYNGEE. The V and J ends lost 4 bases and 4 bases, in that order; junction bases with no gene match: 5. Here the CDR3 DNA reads TGTGCCAGCAGCCCAGGGACAGGGAGCTATGGCTACACCTTC. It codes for CASSPGTGSYGYTF.

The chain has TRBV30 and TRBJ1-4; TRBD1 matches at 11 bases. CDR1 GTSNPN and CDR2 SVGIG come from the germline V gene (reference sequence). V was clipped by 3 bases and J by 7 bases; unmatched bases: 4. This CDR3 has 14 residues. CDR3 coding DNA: TGTGCCTGGAGCCTGGGACAGGGGGGTGAAAAACTGTTTTTT. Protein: CAWSLGQGGEKLFF.

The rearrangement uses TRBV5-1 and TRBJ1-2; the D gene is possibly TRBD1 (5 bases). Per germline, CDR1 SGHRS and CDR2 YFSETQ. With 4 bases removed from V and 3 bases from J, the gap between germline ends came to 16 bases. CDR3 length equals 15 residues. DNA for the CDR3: TGCGCCAGCAGCAGCGGACATGCAGCGGACTATGGCTACACCTTC. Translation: CASSSGHAADYGYTF.

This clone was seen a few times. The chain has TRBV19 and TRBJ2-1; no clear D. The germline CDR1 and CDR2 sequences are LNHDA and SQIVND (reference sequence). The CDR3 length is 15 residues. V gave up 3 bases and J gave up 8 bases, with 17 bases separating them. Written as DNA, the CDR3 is TGTGCCAGTAGTATTCCCGGTTTTGGGGTGCATGAGCAGTTCTTC. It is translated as CASSIPGFGVHEQFF.

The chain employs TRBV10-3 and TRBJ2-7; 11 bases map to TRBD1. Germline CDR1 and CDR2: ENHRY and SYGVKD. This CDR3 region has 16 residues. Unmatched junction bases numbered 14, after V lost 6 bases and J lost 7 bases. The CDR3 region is CAISYTAGTGGEEQYF. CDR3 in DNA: TGTGCCATCAGCTATACAGCCGGGACAGGGGGGGAAGAGCAGTACTTC.

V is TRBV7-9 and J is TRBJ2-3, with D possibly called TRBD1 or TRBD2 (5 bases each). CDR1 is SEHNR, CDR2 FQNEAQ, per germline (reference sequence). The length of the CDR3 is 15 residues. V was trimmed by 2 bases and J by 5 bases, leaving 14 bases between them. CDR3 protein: CASSLSSTRGDTQYF. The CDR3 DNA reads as TGTGCCAGCAGCTTATCTAGCACTAGGGGAGATACGCAGTATTTT.

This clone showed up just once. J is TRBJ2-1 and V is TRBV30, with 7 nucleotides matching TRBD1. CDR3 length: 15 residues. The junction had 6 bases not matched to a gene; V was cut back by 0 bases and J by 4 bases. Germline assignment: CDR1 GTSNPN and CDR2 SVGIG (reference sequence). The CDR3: CAWSVHPTGYNEQFF. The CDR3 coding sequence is TGTGCCTGGAGTGTCCATCCGACAGGGTACAATGAGCAGTTCTTC.

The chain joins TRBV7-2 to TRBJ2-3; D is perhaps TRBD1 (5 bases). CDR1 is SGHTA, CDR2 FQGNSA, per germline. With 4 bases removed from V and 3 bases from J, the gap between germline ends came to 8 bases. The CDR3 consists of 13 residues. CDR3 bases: TGTGCCAGCAGCTCCAGGGTGACAGATACGCAGTATTTT. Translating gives CASSSRVTDTQYF.

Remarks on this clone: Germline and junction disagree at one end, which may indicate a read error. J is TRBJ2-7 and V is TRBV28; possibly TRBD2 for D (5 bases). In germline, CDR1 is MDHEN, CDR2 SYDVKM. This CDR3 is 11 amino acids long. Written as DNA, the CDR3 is TGTGCCAGCAGTCGAGGGAGCCCTGAAATCTTC. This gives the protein CASSRGSPEIF. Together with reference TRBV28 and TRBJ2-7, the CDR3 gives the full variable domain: DVKVTQSSRYLVKRTGEKVFLECVQDMDHENMFWYRQDPGLGLRLIYFSYDVKMKEKGDIPEGYSVSREKKERFSLILESASTNQTSMYLCASSRGSPEIFGPGTRLTVT.

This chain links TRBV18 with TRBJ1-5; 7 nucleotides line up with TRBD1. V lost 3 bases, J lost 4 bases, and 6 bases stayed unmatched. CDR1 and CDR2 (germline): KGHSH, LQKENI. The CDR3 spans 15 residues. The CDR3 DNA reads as TGTGCCAGCTCACCCCTGCAGGGGGATAATCAGCCCCAGCATTTT. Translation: CASSPLQGDNQPQHF. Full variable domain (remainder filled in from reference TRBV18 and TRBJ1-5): NAGVMQNPRHLVRRRGQEARLRCSPMKGHSHVYWYRQLPEEGLKFMVYLQKENIIDESGMPKERFSAEFPKEGPSILRIQQVVRGDSAAYFCASSPLQGDNQPQHFGDGTRLSIL.

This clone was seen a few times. The CDR3 loop is CASRISPAGANVLTF. The DNA for the CDR3 is TGCGCCAGCAGGATCAGTCCGGCTGGGGCCAACGTCCTGACTTTC. The genes are TRBV4-1 and TRBJ2-6, with D unresolved. The V and J ends lost 6 bases and 2 bases respectively, with 11 bases between them. CDR1 is MGHRA, CDR2 YSYEKL, per germline. This CDR3 has 15 residues.